These 5 T cell receptor beta chains originate from one sample sequenced in a study of OX40 agonist ivuxolimab in advanced cancers. Generated by immunoSEQ multiplex PCR, the TCRdb table keeps only in-frame clones and is missing some. This sample yields roughly 70,000 clones, of which around nine tenths are seen a single time; around 2.3% belongs to the top ten. The material was CD4+ or CD8+ T cells sorted from blood, obtained in a trial of the OX40 agonist ivuxolimab. The receptors stem from an adult with an advanced solid tumor such as melanoma, head and neck, liver or kidney cancer.

This chain joins TRBV5-6 and TRBJ2-7; D unresolved. The CDR3 has 15 amino acids. Germline loops: CDR1 SGHDT, CDR2 YYEEEE. Between the trimmed V and J ends, which lost 2 bases and 2 bases, there was a span of 14 bases. Here the CDR3 reads CASSLFMARTYEQYF. The CDR3 DNA reads as TGTGCCAGCAGCTTATTTATGGCCAGGACCTACGAGCAGTACTTC.

This chain connects TRBV28 to TRBJ1-6; D gene uncertain. The CDR3 covers 12 residues. The V and J ends lost 1 base and 13 bases respectively, with 8 bases between them. Per germline, CDR1 MDHEN and CDR2 SYDVKM. The CDR3 sequence is CASSLLNNPLHF. The DNA for the CDR3 is TGTGCCAGCAGTTTATTGAATAACCCCCTCCACTTT.

The rearrangement joins TRBV28 to TRBJ2-7; a weak D match, TRBD1 (6 bases). V lost 5 bases, J lost 3 bases, and 8 bases lay in between. This CDR3 is 12 amino acids long. Germline V gives CDR1 MDHEN, CDR2 SYDVKM. CDR3 sequence (DNA): TGTGCCAGCAGTGGACAGTTCTACGAGCAGTACTTC. Translated, it gives CASSGQFYEQYF.

The J gene is TRBJ2-5, the V gene TRBV7-3, with TRBD1 matching over 8 bases. The CDR3 runs to 15 residues. Germline V gene lookup returns CDR1 SGHTA and CDR2 FQGTGA. V lost 5 bases and J lost 4; bases outside the gene matches: 9. The CDR3 nucleotides read TGTGCCAGCAGCCCGACCGGGACAGGCGGAGAGACCCAGTACTTC. Its translation is CASSPTGTGGETQYF.

J is TRBJ2-7 and V is TRBV5-5; 9 nucleotides match TRBD1. Looked up from germline, CDR1 is SGHKS and CDR2 is YYEKEE (reference sequence). This CDR3 has 15 amino acids. Germline trimming cut 3 bases from V and 4 bases from J; bases unmatched to any gene: 8. The CDR3 nucleotides read TGTGCCAGCAGCTCCGGGCCGGGACAGGGTTACGAGCAGTACTTC. This gives the protein CASSSGPGQGYEQYF.